The 25 T cell receptor beta chains listed next were all sequenced from one sample in a study of relationships among human T cell subsets. Anti-CD45RO beads selected memory T cells out of the CD45RA-negative fraction. TCR alpha and beta CDR3s were amplified from mRNA by semiquantitative ARM-PCR. ARM-PCR used tagged nested gene-specific primers, then communal superprimers for exponential amplification. From the multiplex PCR reads, TCRdb called clonotypes with MiXCR, one entry per CDR3 protein. The sample yields more than 8,500 distinct CDR3 sequences, about 54% seen once. The sample was memory T cells sorted from blood. These TCRs come from a man aged 35-49 years in good health.

This sequence joins TRBV24-1 and TRBJ2-2; possibly TRBD1 or TRBD2 for D (6 bases each). V was clipped by 9 bases and J by 1 base, with 11 bases between them. Germline V gives CDR1 KGHDR, CDR2 SFDVKD. CDR3 length equals 14 residues. CDR3 bases: TGTGCCACCGCCGGGGGCCGGAACACCGGGGAGCTGTTTTTT. Its protein product is CATAGGRNTGELFF.

The chain links TRBV6-6 to TRBJ2-7; D uncertain. The ends were cut back, 2 bases at V and 6 bases at J, with 11 bases in the middle. This CDR3 is built from 13 residues. The germline gives CDR1 MNHNY, CDR2 SVGAGI (reference sequence). As DNA, the CDR3 is TGTGCCAGCAGTTACGGGTCTAGTCTCGAGCAGTACTTC. It yields the protein CASSYGSSLEQYF.

This chain links TRBV29-1 with TRBJ1-1; a weak D match, TRBD1 (6 bases). The CDR3 has 13 amino acids. Germline lookup yields CDR1 SQVTM and CDR2 ANQGSEA. The V and J ends lost 2 bases and 5 bases respectively, with 12 bases between them. In DNA form, the CDR3 reads TGCAGCGTTGAAAAAGCAGGGGATACTGAAGCTTTCTTT. It encodes CSVEKAGDTEAFF.

A few counts support this clonotype. The chain is built from TRBV20-1 and TRBJ2-4; 16 bases agree with TRBD2. V shed 6 bases and J 1 base; nucleotides not matched to a gene: 9. Germline assignment: CDR1 DFQATT and CDR2 SNEGSKA (reference sequence). The length of the CDR3 is 18 residues. The CDR3 spells CSAEAPGLAGGAKNIQYF. DNA for the CDR3: TGCAGTGCCGAAGCTCCGGGACTAGCGGGAGGGGCCAAAAACATTCAGTACTTC.

This clonotype was seen once. The CDR3 region has the DNA TGTGCCAGCAGTCTAGGGGGACAGGGGTTGTATGAGCAGTTCTTC. As protein: CASSLGGQGLYEQFF. The chain employs TRBV27 and TRBJ2-1; TRBD1 agrees at 10 bases. Germline V gives CDR1 MNHEY, CDR2 SMNVEV (reference sequence). This CDR3 comprises 15 residues. J lost 8 bases, V lost 5 bases, and 9 bases had no gene match.

The chain is built from TRBV6-5 and TRBJ2-3; weak D call: TRBD2 (7 bases). The CDR3 length is 15 residues. V shed 3 bases and J shed 2 bases, with 12 bases lying between them. From germline, CDR1 is MNHEY and CDR2 SVGAGI. CDR3 DNA sequence: TGTGCCAGCAGTTATGAGGGGGGGCTCACAGATACGCAGTATTTT. Its protein is CASSYEGGLTDTQYF.

The chain recombines TRBV20-1 with TRBJ2-7; 9 positions agree with TRBD2. V shed 6 bases, J shed 4 bases, and the junction held 10 bases outside the gene matches. CDR1 is DFQATT and CDR2 is SNEGSKA in the germline V gene (reference sequence). The CDR3 runs to 14 residues. The CDR3 nucleotides read TGCAGTGCCAAAAAAGGGACTAGCTGGTACGAGCAGTACTTC. Protein: CSAKKGTSWYEQYF.

This clonotype rates as medium-sized. This chain links TRBV7-9 with TRBJ2-5; D unresolved. Germline V CDR1 and CDR2: SEHNR, FQNEAQ (reference sequence). This CDR3 region has 15 residues. V was cut by 1 base and J by 2 bases, with 11 bases left in between. DNA of the CDR3: TGTGCCAGCAGCTTAGGGGTAGCCCCGCAAGAGACCCAGTACTTC. It yields the protein CASSLGVAPQETQYF.

This clonotype counts as medium-sized (0.01 to 0.1%). The V call is TRBV11-2, the J call TRBJ2-7, with 7 bases that match TRBD1. This CDR3 is 13 amino acids long. With 4 bases clipped from V and 4 bases from J, the junction kept 4 bases outside the gene matches. The germline V gene has CDR1 SGHAT and CDR2 FQNNGV. In DNA, the CDR3 is TGTGCCAGCAGCTACACGACAGGGTACGAGCAGTACTTC. Translation: CASSYTTGYEQYF.

This clonotype has a handful of counts. J is TRBJ2-1 and V is TRBV10-3, with 7 bases matching TRBD2. CDR3 size: 17 residues. Per the germline V gene, CDR1 is ENHRY and CDR2 is SYGVKD. V shed 3 bases, J shed 7 bases, and the junction held 15 bases outside the gene matches. Here the CDR3 reads CAISERIGTTHENEQFF. CDR3 sequence (DNA): TGTGCCATCAGTGAAAGAATCGGGACTACCCACGAAAATGAGCAGTTCTTC.

J is TRBJ1-6 and V is TRBV27; D remains unclear. This CDR3 region has 15 residues. The germline V gene encodes CDR1 MNHEY and CDR2 SMNVEV (reference sequence). Trimming pared 0 bases from V and 0 bases from J, leaving 3 bases between. CDR3 DNA: TGTGCCAGCAGTTTATCTAGCTCCTATAATTCACCCCTCCACTTT. Translated, it gives CASSLSSSYNSPLHF.

The rearrangement uses TRBV12-5 and TRBJ2-5; D unclear. Trimming removed 1 base at V and 4 bases at J, with 1 base between. The CDR3 extends over 11 amino acids. CDR1 is LGHNT and CDR2 is FRNRAP in the germline V gene. As DNA, the CDR3 is TGTGCTAGTGGTTTGGGAGAGACCCAGTACTTC. Translated, it gives CASGLGETQYF.

This clonotype was counted between two and nine times. The genes are TRBV11-2 and TRBJ2-7; D perhaps matches TRBD2 (5 bases). Trimming took 0 bases from V and 4 from J, leaving 10 bases between them. The CDR3 totals 14 residues. Germline V gene lookup returns CDR1 SGHAT and CDR2 FQNNGV. This chain's CDR3 is CASSLDGLGYEQYF. The CDR3 nucleotides read TGTGCCAGCAGCTTAGACGGACTCGGGTACGAGCAGTACTTC.

V and J are TRBV20-1 and TRBJ2-7; 9 bases fit TRBD1. The CDR3 is made up of 14 amino acids. V shed 6 bases and J 2 bases; nucleotides not matched to a gene: 8. Per the germline V gene, CDR1 is DFQATT and CDR2 is SNEGSKA (reference sequence). The DNA for the CDR3 is TGCAGTGCGCCTGACAGGGGGAGAGCCTACGAGCAGTACTTC. Protein: CSAPDRGRAYEQYF.

Notes on this clonotype: The junction departs from the called germline gene at one end, perhaps through a read error. The chain recombines TRBV12-3 or TRBV12-4 with TRBJ2-5; TRBD1 agrees at 9 bases. The CDR3 extends over 12 amino acids. The CDR3 loop reads CASSTGGDTQYF. In nucleotides, the CDR3 is TGCGCCAGCAGCACAGGGGGCGATACCCAGTACTTC.

The rearrangement links TRBV12-3 or TRBV12-4 to TRBJ2-1; 8 bases are a match to TRBD2. The CDR3 has 18 residues. The ends lost 0 bases at V and 8 bases at J; junction bases unmatched: 15. CDR3 region: CASSLARAGGGFLDEQFF. In DNA form, the CDR3 reads TGTGCCAGCAGTTTAGCGCGGGCGGGAGGAGGCTTTCTGGATGAGCAGTTCTTC.

The rearrangement uses TRBV28 and TRBJ1-5; D perhaps matches TRBD1 (5 bases). CDR1 is MDHEN and CDR2 is SYDVKM in the germline V gene. V lost 8 bases and J lost 9, with 17 bases in between. The CDR3 consists of 13 residues. For the CDR3, the DNA is TGTGCCAGCTCCCCACAGGCCGCTCGGCCCCAGCATTTT. Its protein is CASSPQAARPQHF.

The V call is TRBV12-3 or TRBV12-4, the J call TRBJ2-1, with TRBD2 identical over 7 bases. Unmatched junction bases numbered 12, after V lost 5 bases and J lost 2 bases. This CDR3 is 17 amino acids long. This CDR3 reads CASSPGTTQAPYNEQFF. DNA of the CDR3: TGTGCCAGCAGTCCCGGGACTACCCAAGCGCCCTACAATGAGCAGTTCTTC.

This chain uses TRBV20-1 with TRBJ2-3; TRBD1 matches at 9 bases. There are 17 residues in the CDR3. The trim removed 5 bases at V and 7 bases at J, leaving 19 bases unmatched. Germline assignment: CDR1 DFQATT and CDR2 SNEGSKA (reference sequence). The CDR3 DNA is TGCAGTGCTTTTATCGAGACCGGGACAGGGAGGGGGAATACGCAGTATTTT. Its protein is CSAFIETGTGRGNTQYF.

The rearrangement links TRBV7-3 to TRBJ2-5; D call uncertain. The CDR3 totals 13 residues. Germline CDR1 SGHTA, CDR2 FQGTGA. V lost 3 bases and J 1 base, leaving 6 bases between the germline ends. DNA of the CDR3: TGTGCCAGCAGCTTGTTGCCCCAAGAGACCCAGTACTTC. Amino acid sequence: CASSLLPQETQYF.

The gene calls are TRBV5-5 and TRBJ2-5; no firm D call. This CDR3 comprises 13 residues. CDR1 and CDR2 (germline): SGHKS, YYEKEE (reference sequence). Trimming stripped 0 bases from V and 5 bases from J, with 8 bases between. The CDR3: CASSLADSETQYF. The CDR3, as DNA: TGTGCCAGCAGCTTGGCCGACTCGGAGACCCAGTACTTC. Complete variable domain (other parts from reference TRBV5-5 and TRBJ2-5): DAGVTQSPTHLIKTRGQQVTLRCSPISGHKSVSWYQQVLGQGPQFIFQYYEKEERGRGNFPDRFSARQFPNYSSELNVNALLLGDSALYLCASSLADSETQYFGPGTRLLVL.

This clonotype was found a few times. This CDR3 is CSLHRVNTGELFF. The CDR3 DNA is TGCAGCCTTCACCGGGTAAACACCGGGGAGCTGTTTTTT. The chain combines TRBV29-1 with TRBJ2-2; D unresolved. The CDR3 runs 13 residues. Trimming took 8 bases from V and 2 from J, leaving 12 bases between them. CDR1 and CDR2 (germline): SQVTM, ANQGSEA.

V and J are TRBV29-1 and TRBJ2-5; TRBD1 matches 8 bases. In germline, CDR1 is SQVTM, CDR2 ANQGSEA. V lost 3 bases, J lost 1 base, and 1 base stayed unmatched. The CDR3 contains 13 residues. The CDR3 spells CSVDTGGQETQYF. The CDR3 nucleotides are TGCAGCGTTGACACAGGGGGCCAAGAGACCCAGTACTTC. Full variable domain (rest looked up from reference TRBV29-1 and TRBJ2-5): SAVISQKPSRDICQRGTSLTIQCQVDSQVTMMFWYRQQPGQSLTLIATANQGSEATYESGFVIDKFPISRPNLTFSTLTVSNMSPEDSSIYLCSVDTGGQETQYFGPGTRLLVL.

This clonotype was counted between two and nine times. This chain connects TRBV4-2 to TRBJ2-7, with TRBD2 matching over 10 bases. Trimming took 1 base from V and 4 from J; bases not matched to a gene: 4. The germline gives CDR1 LGHNA, CDR2 YNFKEQ. The CDR3 has 15 residues. The chain's CDR3 is CASSQGLAGGYEQYF. For the CDR3, the DNA is TGTGCCAGCAGCCAAGGATTAGCGGGGGGTTACGAGCAGTACTTC.

The rearrangement joins TRBV5-1 to TRBJ2-7; no clear D. This CDR3 contains 14 residues. Trimming stripped 1 base from V and 3 bases from J, with 11 bases between. The germline V gene has CDR1 SGHRS and CDR2 YFSETQ. The CDR3 DNA reads TGCGCCAGCAGCTTGACCCCAGCGAACTACGAGCAGTACTTC. Translation: CASSLTPANYEQYF. Filled out from reference TRBV5-1 and TRBJ2-7, the complete variable domain reads KAGVTQTPRYLIKTRGQQVTLSCSPISGHRSVSWYQQTPGQGLQFLFEYFSETQRNKGNFPGRFSGRQFSNSRSEMNVSTLELGDSALYLCASSLTPANYEQYFGPGTRLTVT.